Listed below are T cell receptor beta chains from one sample, sequenced in a study of tumor T cells in aggressive B-cell lymphoma. Here immunoSEQ multiplex PCR was the method, and the copy in TCRdb shows in-frame clones only, minus some. Here the sample spans around 2,000 clones, approximately 94% being singletons. Sequencing was carried out using tumor tissue. Receptors originate from an adult with diffuse large B cell lymphoma. CDR3s include the opening cysteine and the closing phenylalanine or tryptophan. The D gene is left open where the match is weak. Rows give clone size only sometimes, using once, few, many, or a class for an expanded clone.

>TRBV29-1|TRBD2|.|TRBJ2-3
TGCAGCGTTGTCCCGCGGGGGGACTACACAGATACGCAGTATTTT
CSVVPRGDYTDTQYF
>TRBV27|.|.|TRBJ2-2
TGTGCCAGCAGTTTCGGGGTCGGGGAGCTGCTTTTT
CASSFGVGELLF
>TRBV5-1|.|.|TRBJ2-2
TGCGCCAGCAGCTGGGGAGACCTGAACACCGGGGAGCTGTTTTTT
CASSWGDLNTGELFF
>TRBV2|TRBD1|.|TRBJ2-5
TGTGCCAGCAGTGATTCGACAGGGGGCAATAAGGAGACCCAGTACTTC
CASSDSTGGNKETQYF
>TRBV5-1|TRBD2|.|TRBJ2-3
TGCGCCAGCAGTCCGGGAGGGAGCACAGATACGCAGTATTTT
CASSPGGSTDTQYF
>TRBV6-1|.|.|TRBJ2-5
TGTGCCAGTAGACGGGACTCCCGGCCCGAGACCCAGTACTTC
CASRRDSRPETQYF
>TRBV6-5|TRBD2|few|TRBJ2-1
TGTGCCAGCAGCCCCGGACTAGCTGGGCAGTTCTTC
CASSPGLAGQFF
>TRBV5-1|TRBD1|.|TRBJ1-1
TGCGCCAGCAGCTTGTGGGGGACAGGGGTCGGGAACACTGAAGCTTTCTTT
CASSLWGTGVGNTEAFF
>TRBV11-1|TRBD1|.|TRBJ1-4
TGTGCCAGCAGCTTTGACTTGGGACAGTTGCTGTTTTTT
CASSFDLGQLLFF
>TRBV19|TRBD1|.|TRBJ1-5
TGTGCCAGTCGAAAATTGACAGGGGGCAATCAGCCCCAGCATTTT
CASRKLTGGNQPQHF
>TRBV13|TRBD1|.|TRBJ1-1
TGTGCCAGCAGCTTAGGCGGGACAGGGGATCGTGAAGCTTTCTTT
CASSLGGTGDREAFF
>TRBV15|.|.|TRBJ2-3
TGTGCCACCAGCAGAGGGCAGAGCACAGATACGCAGTATTTT
CATSRGQSTDTQYF
>TRBV6-6|.|.|TRBJ1-2
TGTGCCAGCAGCCCCGGTCGGGGCTACACCTTC
CASSPGRGYTF
>TRBV19|.|.|TRBJ1-1
TGTGCCAGTAGCGGGATATTGAACACTGAAGCTTTCTTT
CASSGILNTEAFF
>TRBV9|.|.|TRBJ2-7
TGTGCCAGCAGCGTAGAGGGGTTGAACCTAGGTCGGCAGTACTTC
CASSVEGLNLGRQYF
>TRBV5-4|TRBD1|.|TRBJ1-2
TGTGCCAGCAGCTTGGCGCGAGGACAGGGACACTATGGCTACACCTTC
CASSLARGQGHYGYTF
>TRBV10-3|.|.|TRBJ1-5
TGTGCCATCAGCGAAGGTGGGCAGGGATTGGGGCCCCAGCATTTT
CAISEGGQGLGPQHF
>TRBV29-1|.|.|TRBJ1-1
TGCAGCGTAGAGACAGGTGGGAACACTGAAGCTTTCTTT
CSVETGGNTEAFF
>TRBV5-8|TRBD2|.|TRBJ2-3
TGTGCCAGCAGAACTAGCGGGGAGGTGGCAGATACGCAGTATTTT
CASRTSGEVADTQYF
>TRBV7-7|TRBD1|few|TRBJ2-2
TGTGCTAGCAGCCCAGGACAGGGGGCGACCGGGGAGCTGTTTTTT
CASSPGQGATGELFF
>TRBV7-8|.|.|TRBJ1-5
TGTGCCAGCAGCATACAGGGTCTAGGCAATCAGCCCCAGCATTTT
CASSIQGLGNQPQHF
>TRBV2|.|once|TRBJ2-1
TGTGCCAGCAGTGACCCCGGGGTTGCCCACAATGAGCAGTTCTTC
CASSDPGVAHNEQFF
>TRBV5-1|.|.|TRBJ1-3
TGCGCCAGCAGCCACACCTCTGGAAACACCATATATTTT
CASSHTSGNTIYF
>TRBV4-3|TRBD2|.|TRBJ2-3
TGCGCCAGCAGCCAAGATGGCGGTCGGGGCGGGGGAGGAGCAGATACGCAGTATTTT
CASSQDGGRGGGGADTQYF
>TRBV25-1|.|.|TRBJ1-1
TGTGCCAGCTACTACAGGGCGATGAACACTGAAGCTTTCTTT
CASYYRAMNTEAFF
>TRBV5-5|.|once|TRBJ2-7
TGTGCCAGCAGCTTGAGCGTTCAGAGCTCCTACGAGCAGTACTTC
CASSLSVQSSYEQYF
>TRBV7-9|.|.|TRBJ2-1
TGTGCCAGCAGCCCTACCGGGACTCCCACCCACAATGAGCAGTTCTTC
CASSPTGTPTHNEQFF
>TRBV7-9|.|.|TRBJ1-6
TGTGCCAGCAGCTTAGAACTCTATAATTCACCCCTCCACTTT
CASSLELYNSPLHF
>TRBV14|.|.|TRBJ1-2
TGTGCCAGCAGCCAACTCGGGACAACCGGATGGGGCTACACCTTC
CASSQLGTTGWGYTF
>TRBV30|.|once|TRBJ2-5
TGTGCCTGGAGTGTGGGCAGCAAAGAGACCCAGTACTTC
CAWSVGSKETQYF
>TRBV19|TRBD2|.|TRBJ2-1
TGTGCCAGTAGTACCGCGGGACTAGCGGCCTACAATGAGCAGTTCTTC
CASSTAGLAAYNEQFF